This T cell receptor (beta chain) was captured by sequencing in a study of blood T cell repertoires in COVID-19. Study details: Nucleic acid was either cDNA or gDNA, and it came from T cells, B-cell-depleted T cells, or PBMCs.

Under the authors' procedure: The authors estimated nucleated cell counts from reference gene primer amplification. Libraries were prepared by immunoSEQ multiplex PCR; TCRdb keeps only in-frame clonotypes and omits some of them. The DNA was the basis for D and trimming; V, J and clone size are from that table. The sample shows 200,000 to 250,000 clones, about 86% of them seen only once. Germline lookup yields CDR1 SGHNT and CDR2 YYREEE (reference sequence). This CDR3 contains 17 residues. V dropped 0 bases and J dropped 0; count of bases not matched to a gene: 5. Enrolled through a virtual design, the participants were between 18 and 89 years of age and came from about two dozen US areas. Cohort assignment relied on participant-reported clinical history.

Sequenced: PBMCs or T cells enriched from blood (not recorded which). This receptor was taken from a woman aged 50 to 60 in a cohort exposed to, infected with or recovered from COVID-19 (not recorded which). The rearrangement links TRBV5-4 to TRBJ2-2, with 7 bases fitting TRBD1. The CDR3 loop reads CASSLARQGTNTGELFF. CDR3 sequence (DNA): TGTGCCAGCAGCTTGGCCCGACAGGGAACGAACACCGGGGAGCTGTTTTTT.